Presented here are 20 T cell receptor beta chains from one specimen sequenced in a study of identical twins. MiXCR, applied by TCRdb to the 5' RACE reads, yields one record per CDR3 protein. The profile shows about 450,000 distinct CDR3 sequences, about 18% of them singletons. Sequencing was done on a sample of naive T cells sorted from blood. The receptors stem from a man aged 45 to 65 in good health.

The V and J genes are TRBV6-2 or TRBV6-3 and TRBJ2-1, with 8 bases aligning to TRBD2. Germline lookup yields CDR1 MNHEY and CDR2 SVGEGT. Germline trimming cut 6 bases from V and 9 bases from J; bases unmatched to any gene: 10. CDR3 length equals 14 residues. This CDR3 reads CASSLSGGAGEQFF. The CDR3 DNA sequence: TGTGCCAGCAGCCTCTCGGGGGGGGCGGGTGAGCAGTTCTTC.

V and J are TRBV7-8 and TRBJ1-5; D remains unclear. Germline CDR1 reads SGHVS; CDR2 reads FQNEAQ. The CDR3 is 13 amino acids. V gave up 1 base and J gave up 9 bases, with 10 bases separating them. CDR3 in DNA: TGTGCCAGCAGCTTAGGTCAGCCATGGCCCCAGCATTTT. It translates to CASSLGQPWPQHF.

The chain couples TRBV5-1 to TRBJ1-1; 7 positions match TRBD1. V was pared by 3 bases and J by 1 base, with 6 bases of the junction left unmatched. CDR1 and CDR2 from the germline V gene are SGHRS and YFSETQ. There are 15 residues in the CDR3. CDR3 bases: TGCGCCAGCAGCTCCGGGACAGTTAAGAACACTGAAGCTTTCTTT. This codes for CASSSGTVKNTEAFF.

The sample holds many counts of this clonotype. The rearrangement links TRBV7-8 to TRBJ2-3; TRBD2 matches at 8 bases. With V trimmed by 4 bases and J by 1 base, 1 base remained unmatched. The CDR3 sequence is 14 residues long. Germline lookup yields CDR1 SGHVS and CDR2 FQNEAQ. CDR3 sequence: CASSSTSGTDTQYF. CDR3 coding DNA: TGTGCCAGCAGCTCGACTAGCGGCACAGATACGCAGTATTTT.

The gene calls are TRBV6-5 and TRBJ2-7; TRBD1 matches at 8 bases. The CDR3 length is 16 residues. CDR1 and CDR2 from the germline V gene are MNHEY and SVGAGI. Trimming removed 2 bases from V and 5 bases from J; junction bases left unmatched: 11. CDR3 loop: CASSYGLRTGHHEQYF. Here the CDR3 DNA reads TGTGCCAGCAGTTACGGGCTGAGGACAGGGCACCACGAGCAGTACTTC.

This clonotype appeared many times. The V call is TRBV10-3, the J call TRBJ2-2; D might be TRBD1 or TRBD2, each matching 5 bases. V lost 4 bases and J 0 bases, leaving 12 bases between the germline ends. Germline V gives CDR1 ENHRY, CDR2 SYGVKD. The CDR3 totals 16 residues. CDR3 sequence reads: CAISVRGVPNTGELFF. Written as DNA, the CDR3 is TGTGCCATCAGTGTCCGGGGCGTCCCGAACACCGGGGAGCTGTTTTTT.

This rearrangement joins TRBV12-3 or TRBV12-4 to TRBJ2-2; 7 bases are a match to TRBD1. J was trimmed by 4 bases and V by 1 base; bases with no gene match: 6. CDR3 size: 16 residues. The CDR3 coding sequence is TGTGCCAGCAGTTTAGTCGTGACAGGGTCCACCGGGGAGCTGTTTTTT. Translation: CASSLVVTGSTGELFF.

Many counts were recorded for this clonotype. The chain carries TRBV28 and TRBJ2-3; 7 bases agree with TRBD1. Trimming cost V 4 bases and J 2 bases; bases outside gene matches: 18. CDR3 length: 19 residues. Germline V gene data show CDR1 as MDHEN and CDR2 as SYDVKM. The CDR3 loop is CASSSNRDRKSSITDTQYF. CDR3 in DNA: TGTGCCAGCAGTTCGAACCGGGACAGAAAGTCCTCAATCACAGATACGCAGTATTTT.

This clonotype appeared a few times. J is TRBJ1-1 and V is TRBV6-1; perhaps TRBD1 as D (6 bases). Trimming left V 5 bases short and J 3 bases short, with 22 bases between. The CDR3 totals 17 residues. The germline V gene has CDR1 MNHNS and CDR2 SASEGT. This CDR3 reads CASSPGDTLNPDTEAFF. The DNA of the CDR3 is TGTGCCAGCAGTCCGGGGGACACCCTGAACCCAGACACTGAAGCTTTCTTT.

CDR3 in amino acids: CASGDRRPSMNTEAFF. In DNA form, the CDR3 reads TGTGCCAGCGGGGACAGGCGTCCATCAATGAACACTGAAGCTTTCTTT. The chain couples TRBV2 to TRBJ1-1, with TRBD1 matching over 8 bases. This CDR3 is built from 16 residues. Looked up from germline, CDR1 is SNHLY and CDR2 is FYNNEI. V trimming: 8 bases; J trimming: 0 bases; junction bases outside the gene matches: 11. The full variable domain, its missing parts supplied by reference TRBV2 and TRBJ1-1, is EPEVTQTPSHQVTQMGQEVILRCVPISNHLYFYWYRQILGQKVEFLVSFYNNEISEKSEIFDDQFSVERPDGSNFTLKIRSTKLEDSAMYFCASGDRRPSMNTEAFFGQGTRLTVV.

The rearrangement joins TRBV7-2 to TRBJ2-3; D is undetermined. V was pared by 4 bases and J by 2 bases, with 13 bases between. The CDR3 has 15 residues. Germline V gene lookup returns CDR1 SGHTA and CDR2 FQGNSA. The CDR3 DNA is TGTGCCAGCAGCTCGTCCGGACCCCCCACAGATACGCAGTATTTT. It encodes CASSSSGPPTDTQYF.

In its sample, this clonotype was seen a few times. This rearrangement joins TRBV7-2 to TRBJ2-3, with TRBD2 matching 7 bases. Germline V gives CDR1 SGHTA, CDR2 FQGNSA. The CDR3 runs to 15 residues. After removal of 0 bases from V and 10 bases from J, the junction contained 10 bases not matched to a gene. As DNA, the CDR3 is TGTGCCAGCAGCTTAGCTCGGCTAAAGGGAGGGTCGCAGTATTTT. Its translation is CASSLARLKGGSQYF.

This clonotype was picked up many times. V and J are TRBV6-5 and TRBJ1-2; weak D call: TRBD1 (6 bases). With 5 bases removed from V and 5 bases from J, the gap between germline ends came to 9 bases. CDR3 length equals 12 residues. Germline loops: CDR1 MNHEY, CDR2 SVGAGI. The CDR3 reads CASSRDNYGYTF. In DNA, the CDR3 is TGTGCCAGCAGTAGGGACAATTATGGCTACACCTTC.

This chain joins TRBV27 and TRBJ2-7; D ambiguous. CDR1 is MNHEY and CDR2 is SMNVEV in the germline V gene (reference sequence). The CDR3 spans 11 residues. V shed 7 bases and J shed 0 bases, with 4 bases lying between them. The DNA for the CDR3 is TGTGCCAGCACGGACTCCTACGAGCAGTACTTC. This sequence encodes CASTDSYEQYF.

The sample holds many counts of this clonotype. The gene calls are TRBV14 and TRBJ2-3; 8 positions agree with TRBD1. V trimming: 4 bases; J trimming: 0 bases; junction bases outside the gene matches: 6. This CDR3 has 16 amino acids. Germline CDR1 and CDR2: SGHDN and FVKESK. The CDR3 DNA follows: TGTGCCAGCAGCCTTGTTGGGACAGGAAGCACAGATACGCAGTATTTT. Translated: CASSLVGTGSTDTQYF.

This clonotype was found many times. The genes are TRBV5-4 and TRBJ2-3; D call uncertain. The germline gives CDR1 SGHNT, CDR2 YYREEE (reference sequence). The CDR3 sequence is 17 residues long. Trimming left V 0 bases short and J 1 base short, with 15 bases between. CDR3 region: CASSLGNWNEGTDTQYF. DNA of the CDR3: TGTGCCAGCAGCTTGGGTAACTGGAACGAGGGCACAGATACGCAGTATTTT.

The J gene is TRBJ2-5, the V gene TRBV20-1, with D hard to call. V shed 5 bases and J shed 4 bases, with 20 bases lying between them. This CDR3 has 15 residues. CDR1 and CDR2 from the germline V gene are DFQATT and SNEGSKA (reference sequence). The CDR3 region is CSAGRLRALGETQYF. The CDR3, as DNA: TGCAGTGCTGGGCGGCTTCGGGCCCTGGGAGAGACCCAGTACTTC.

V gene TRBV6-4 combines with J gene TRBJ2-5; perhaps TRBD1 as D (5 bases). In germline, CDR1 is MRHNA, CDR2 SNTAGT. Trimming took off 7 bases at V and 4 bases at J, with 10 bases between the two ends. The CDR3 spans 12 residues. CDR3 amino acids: CASIRVGETQYF. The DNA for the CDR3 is TGTGCCAGCATCAGGGTTGGAGAGACCCAGTACTTC.

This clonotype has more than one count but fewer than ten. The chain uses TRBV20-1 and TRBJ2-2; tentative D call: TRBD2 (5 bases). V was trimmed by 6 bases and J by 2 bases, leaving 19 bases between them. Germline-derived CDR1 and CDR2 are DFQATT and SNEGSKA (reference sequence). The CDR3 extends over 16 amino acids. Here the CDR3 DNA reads TGCAGTGCCGCCACCGGAACCGGGGTAAACACCGGGGAGCTGTTTTTT. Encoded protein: CSAATGTGVNTGELFF.

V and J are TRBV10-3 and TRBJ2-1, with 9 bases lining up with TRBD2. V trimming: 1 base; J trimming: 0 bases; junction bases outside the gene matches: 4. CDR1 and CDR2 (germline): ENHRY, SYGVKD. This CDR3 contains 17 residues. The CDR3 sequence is CAISEFLAGTSYNEQFF. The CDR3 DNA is TGTGCCATCAGTGAGTTTCTAGCGGGGACCTCCTACAATGAGCAGTTCTTC.